This TCR beta chain was documented in a study of T cells in Graves' hyperthyroidism and ophthalmopathy (dated by TCRdb to 2018 to 2020). Background on the whole study: Peripheral blood was collected at initial diagnosis, before any treatment. TCR V-J signatures able to tell the groups apart were searched for in a discovery cohort of 90 to 100 patients, of whom under 45 had Graves' ophthalmopathy and about 60 had stable Graves' hyperthyroidism. Whether ophthalmopathy could be predicted prospectively was tested in an independent validation cohort made up of 18 to 20 hyperthyroidism patients plus 17 patients who later progressed to ophthalmopathy. For training and testing, the 80 to 100 patients in the discovery cohort were randomly divided in a 7:3 ratio. The study also compared thyroid tissue and blood T-cell repertoires from five or six Graves' hyperthyroidism patients. After sampling, hyperthyroidism patients received methimazole starting at 30 mg daily, and ophthalmopathy patients received high-dose intravenous methylprednisolone. TCR Vbeta CDR3 sequencing of approximately 140 peripheral blood samples (approximately 44 ophthalmopathy, 70 to 85 hyperthyroidism and roughly 17 progressor patients) is reported in the paper. Findings and caveats that apply to the study as a whole: In validation, the model predicted progression to ophthalmopathy with roughly 70% sensitivity and around 72% specificity, a median of about six months before onset. No statistical method was used to fix the sample size in advance, and group allocation was not hidden from the investigators. Ophthalmopathy was separated from stable hyperthyroidism by a 13 V-J signature model, with approximately 85% sensitivity and roughly 81% specificity obtained in cross-validation and 80%/75% obtained in testing. Most expanded thyroid clonotypes (frequency above 0.001) were also found in blood, which suggests that blood repertoires may mirror thyroid immune responses.

A patient counted as having stable Graves' hyperthyroidism if no progression to ophthalmopathy occurred over 18 months of follow-up. Hyperthyroidism patients were aged 18 to 65 years and newly diagnosed, with disease duration of less than 2 months. Patients with uncontrolled infections, other autoimmune diseases, pregnancy or lactation were excluded. Diagnoses were based on clinical symptoms, serum thyroxine and TRAb, thyroid ultrasound and orbital computed tomography. Ficoll-Paque density gradient centrifugation was used to isolate PBMCs from approximately 10 ml of fresh peripheral blood. Total RNA was extracted using Trizol reagent, and RNA quality was assessed on an Agilent 2100 Bioanalyzer. CDR1 MDHEN and CDR2 SYDVKM were looked up in the germline V gene. Taken from cysteine to phenylalanine, the CDR3 has 16 residues. Left in the record is the CDR3 DNA by itself, 48 bases read in frame from the first base. Ends trimmed: V by 3 bases, J by 2 bases; bases unmatched to a gene: 6.

TCR beta CDR3 regions were amplified from RNA transcripts. The first round of RT-PCR for the TCR CDR3 was performed with the HTBI primer set and the Qiagen OneStep RT-PCR kit. Libraries were constructed in a second round of multiplex PCR, after which size selection and purification were carried out. Sequencing of the libraries was done on an Illumina HiSeq2000 using paired-end 100 bp reads. As for how the authors treated the data: Raw data were processed with SOAPnuke, discarding reads with adapters, uncalled bases, mean Phred below 15, or no exact constant-primer or identifier match. High-quality paired reads were merged with COPE v1.2.5, and unique nucleotide sequences were defined as clonotypes. MiTCR v1.1 was used to align clonotypes to the IMGT TRBV, TRBD and TRBJ reference segments. The analysis was restricted to V-J combinations with a frequency above 0.0001, which together covered 98% to 99.2% of the repertoires. A TCS score was defined as the ratio between F50 (clonal expansion) and ExV (chaos), using BLOSUM62-based TCRdist between CDR3 peptides within each V-J. Welch's t-statistics and random forest reduced 500 to 650 V-J features to about 12, which were used in a naive Bayes classifier (R e1071). TCRdb cleaned the public reads at Q25 with fastp, built clones with MiXCR and kept in-frame beta chains. When rows share a CDR3 protein, they turn into one entry using the most common DNA and genes. None of the V and J calls come from the authors' own analysis; TCRdb made them. For this sample the table gives approximately 590,000 distinct CDR3 sequences, of which about 15% were detected only once. Roughly 6.6% of the sample belongs to the ten largest clones.

This clonotype was recorded at least ten times. No antigen is known for it. Nothing much larger sits one base from this clone, and base qualities are not available. The rearrangement joined TRBV28 to TRBJ2-3, with 9 central nucleotides matching TRBD1. The sample was blood. This receptor was obtained from a woman aged 30 to 39 with Graves' hyperthyroidism. The CDR3 reads CASSFYGTGFTDTQYF. The nucleotide sequence reads as follows: TGTGCCAGCAGTTTTTACGGGACAGGGTTCACAGATACGCAGTATTTT.